This passage covers 18 T cell receptor beta chains from one sample sequenced in a study of cytomegalovirus exposure and HLA in healthy donors. PCR employed 60 Vbeta and 13 Jbeta primers. TCRdb keeps only in-frame clones here, not all; method: immunoSEQ multiplex PCR. This table has about 190,000 clones, roughly 80% appearing once. The specimen sequenced was PBMCs. The receptors stem from a woman aged 18-30 years in good health and CMV-seronegative.

This sequence joins TRBV5-1 and TRBJ1-3; D is undetermined. Per germline, CDR1 SGHRS and CDR2 YFSETQ. CDR3 length: 15 amino acids. The ends were cut back, 5 bases at V and 2 bases at J, with 14 bases in the middle. CDR3 loop: CASSGLGGTGNTIYF. CDR3 coding DNA: TGCGCCAGCAGTGGGCTGGGAGGGACTGGAAACACCATATATTTT.

V usage is TRBV9 and J usage is TRBJ1-5; possibly TRBD1 for D (6 bases). Germline assignment: CDR1 SGDLS and CDR2 YYNGEE. Trimming removed 0 bases from V and 4 bases from J, with 11 bases in between. The CDR3 runs 15 residues. The CDR3 reads CASSVEAGDNQPQHF. CDR3 nucleotides: TGTGCCAGCAGCGTAGAGGCAGGGGATAATCAGCCCCAGCATTTT.

The V gene is TRBV6-5, the J gene TRBJ1-2; tentatively, D is TRBD1 (6 bases). This CDR3 has 15 residues. Germline V gene sequence: CDR1 MNHEY, CDR2 SVGAGI. Trimming shortened V by 5 bases and J by 5 bases, and 18 bases separated the two germline ends. Here the CDR3 DNA reads TGTGCCAGCAGTAAGACGACAGGAGCTGAATATGGCTACACCTTC. Protein sequence: CASSKTTGAEYGYTF.

The J gene is TRBJ2-1, the V gene TRBV15, with D hard to call. V dropped 0 bases and J dropped 5 bases, with 17 bases sitting between them. The V gene's germline CDR1 is LNHNV and CDR2 YYDKDF (reference sequence). CDR3 length: 17 amino acids. In DNA form, the CDR3 reads TGTGCCACCAGCAGAGATAATCCCTTCAGGAAAAACAATGAGCAGTTCTTC. Protein product: CATSRDNPFRKNNEQFF.

The rearrangement links TRBV28 to TRBJ2-7; D is unresolved. Trimming cost V 4 bases and J 3 bases, with 10 bases left between them. This CDR3 has 13 amino acids. Germline V gene lookup returns CDR1 MDHEN and CDR2 SYDVKM. In DNA, the CDR3 is TGTGCCAGCAGTTCCGGCGAGCGCTACGAGCAGTACTTC. As protein: CASSSGERYEQYF.

A remark on this clone: Sequence at one end of the junction differs from germline and may be a read error. Other DNA sequences in this sample translate to the same CDR3. This chain joins TRBV7-9 and TRBJ1-1; 7 nucleotides agree with TRBD1. Germline values: CDR1 SEHNR, CDR2 FQNEAQ (reference sequence). The CDR3 covers 14 residues. CDR3 sequence: CASSSRGSDTEAFF. Here the CDR3 DNA reads TGTGCCAGCAGTTCCAGGGGGTCTGACACTGAAGCCTTCTTT.

The rearrangement joins TRBV5-1 to TRBJ2-1; 14 nucleotides line up with TRBD2. This CDR3 is built from 16 residues. Germline loops: CDR1 SGHRS, CDR2 YFSETQ. V gave up 4 bases and J gave up 3 bases; unmatched junction bases: 3. The CDR3 sequence: CASSQGLAGGYNEQFF. The CDR3 DNA follows: TGCGCCAGCAGCCAAGGACTAGCGGGGGGCTACAATGAGCAGTTCTTC.

The chain recombines TRBV9 with TRBJ2-1, with D perhaps matching TRBD1 (5 bases). This CDR3 is 16 amino acids long. V was trimmed by 0 bases and J by 6 bases, leaving 16 bases between them. Germline assignment: CDR1 SGDLS and CDR2 YYNGEE. CDR3 sequence reads: CASSVDETVGFNEQFF. The CDR3 DNA sequence: TGTGCCAGCAGCGTAGATGAGACAGTCGGATTCAATGAGCAGTTCTTC.

The rearrangement links TRBV5-1 to TRBJ1-2; 10 bases agree with TRBD1. CDR3 size: 16 residues. The ends lost 5 bases at V and 0 bases at J; junction bases unmatched: 7. From germline, CDR1 is SGHRS and CDR2 YFSETQ. This CDR3 reads CASRSGTGATNYGYTF. CDR3 nucleotide sequence: TGCGCCAGCAGGTCCGGGACAGGGGCAACTAACTATGGCTACACCTTC.

V gene TRBV9 combines with J gene TRBJ2-7; 9 bases agree with TRBD1. Germline assignment: CDR1 SGDLS and CDR2 YYNGEE. V was clipped by 0 bases and J by 4 bases; unmatched bases: 5. CDR3 size: 15 residues. The CDR3 protein is CASSVGSGQGYEQYF. DNA for the CDR3: TGTGCCAGCAGCGTAGGCTCGGGACAGGGTTACGAGCAGTACTTC.

This chain connects TRBV2 to TRBJ2-5; 7 bases match TRBD1. CDR3 length: 14 amino acids. Trimming removed 8 bases from V and 3 bases from J; junction bases left unmatched: 9. Per germline, CDR1 SNHLY and CDR2 FYNNEI. CDR3 sequence reads: CASESRDREETQYF. DNA of the CDR3: TGTGCCAGCGAAAGTCGGGACAGAGAAGAGACCCAGTACTTC. Full variable domain (missing parts from reference TRBV2 and TRBJ2-5): EPEVTQTPSHQVTQMGQEVILRCVPISNHLYFYWYRQILGQKVEFLVSFYNNEISEKSEIFDDQFSVERPDGSNFTLKIRSTKLEDSAMYFCASESRDREETQYFGPGTRLLVL.

This clone was picked up a small number of times. This chain joins TRBV5-4 and TRBJ1-2; 9 nucleotides align to TRBD1. The CDR3 spans 14 residues. Germline V CDR1 and CDR2: SGHNT, YYREEE (reference sequence). After removal of 2 bases from V and 8 bases from J, the junction contained 7 bases not matched to a gene. The CDR3 nucleotides are TGTGCCAGCAGCTTTACAGGGGGCCTGTGGGGCTACACCTTC. Protein sequence: CASSFTGGLWGYTF.

The chain joins TRBV19 to TRBJ2-7, with a tentative D call TRBD2 (5 bases). CDR1 and CDR2 from the germline V gene are LNHDA and SQIVND (reference sequence). The CDR3 is 14 amino acids. The V end lost 3 bases, the J end lost 2 bases, and 11 bases lay between the germline ends. This CDR3 is CASSMRARPYEQYF. The CDR3 DNA reads TGTGCCAGTAGTATGAGGGCACGGCCCTACGAGCAGTACTTC.

This clone was seen only once. The chain joins TRBV2 to TRBJ1-1; D is ambiguous. V lost 8 bases and J 3 bases, leaving 13 bases between the germline ends. Germline assignment: CDR1 SNHLY and CDR2 FYNNEI. This CDR3 contains 13 residues. CDR3 loop: CASLWEPDTEAFF. The DNA for the CDR3 is TGTGCCAGCCTTTGGGAGCCCGACACTGAAGCTTTCTTT.

This clone appeared once. J is TRBJ1-5 and V is TRBV28, with TRBD1 matching 8 bases. The CDR3 has 14 amino acids. The ends lost 7 bases at V and 5 bases at J; junction bases unmatched: 7. Germline V gene lookup returns CDR1 MDHEN and CDR2 SYDVKM. The CDR3 loop is CASTSGQGDQPQHF. The CDR3 DNA reads as TGTGCCAGCACTAGCGGACAGGGCGATCAGCCCCAGCATTTT. The full variable domain, rest sourced from reference TRBV28 and TRBJ1-5, is DVKVTQSSRYLVKRTGEKVFLECVQDMDHENMFWYRQDPGLGLRLIYFSYDVKMKEKGDIPEGYSVSREKKERFSLILESASTNQTSMYLCASTSGQGDQPQHFGDGTRLSIL.

The chain combines TRBV2 with TRBJ1-2; D possibly corresponds to TRBD1 (6 bases). Germline CDR1 and CDR2: SNHLY and FYNNEI. The CDR3 is 14 amino acids. Deletions cut 4 bases from V and 4 bases from J, with 13 bases between. CDR3 sequence: CASSGLTGIYGYTF. As DNA, the CDR3 is TGTGCCAGCAGTGGCTTGACAGGAATCTATGGCTACACCTTC. Looking up the rest from reference TRBV2 and TRBJ1-2 gives the full variable domain: EPEVTQTPSHQVTQMGQEVILRCVPISNHLYFYWYRQILGQKVEFLVSFYNNEISEKSEIFDDQFSVERPDGSNFTLKIRSTKLEDSAMYFCASSGLTGIYGYTFGSGTRLTVV.

This chain connects TRBV5-1 to TRBJ2-1; 10 nucleotides align to TRBD1. Germline loops: CDR1 SGHRS, CDR2 YFSETQ. V lost 2 bases to trimming and J lost 2 bases; unmatched junction nucleotides: 4. The CDR3 runs 16 residues. The CDR3 loop reads CASSFPGTGAYNEQFF. CDR3 nucleotides: TGCGCCAGCAGCTTCCCAGGGACAGGGGCCTACAATGAGCAGTTCTTC.

The chain combines TRBV5-6 with TRBJ2-6, with TRBD1 identical over 12 bases. Germline CDR1 and CDR2: SGHDT and YYEEEE. Losses at the gene ends were 5 bases for V and 4 bases for J; bases not matched to a gene: 10. There are 18 residues in the CDR3. In DNA form, the CDR3 reads TGTGCCAGCAGTTTTGGGACAGGGGGCGCGGGAGGGGCCAACGTCCTGACTTTC. It specifies CASSFGTGGAGGANVLTF.